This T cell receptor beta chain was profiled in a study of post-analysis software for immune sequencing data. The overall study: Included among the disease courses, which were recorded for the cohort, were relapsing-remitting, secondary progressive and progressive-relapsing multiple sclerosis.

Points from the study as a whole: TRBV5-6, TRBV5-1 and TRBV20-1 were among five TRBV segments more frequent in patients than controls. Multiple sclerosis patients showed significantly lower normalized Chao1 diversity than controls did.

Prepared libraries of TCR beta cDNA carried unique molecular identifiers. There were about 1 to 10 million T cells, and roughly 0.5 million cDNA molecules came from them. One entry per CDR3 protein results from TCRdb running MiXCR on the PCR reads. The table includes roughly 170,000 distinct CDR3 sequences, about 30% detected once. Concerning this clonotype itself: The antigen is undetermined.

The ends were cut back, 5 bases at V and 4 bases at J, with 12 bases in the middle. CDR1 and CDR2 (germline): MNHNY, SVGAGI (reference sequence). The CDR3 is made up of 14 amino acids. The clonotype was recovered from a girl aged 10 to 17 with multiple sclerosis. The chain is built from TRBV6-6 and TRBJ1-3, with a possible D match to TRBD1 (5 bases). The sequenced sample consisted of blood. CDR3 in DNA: TGTGCCAGCAGTCTAGGGACCGCAGGAAACACCATATATTTT. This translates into CASSLGTAGNTIYF.